Presented here are 12 T cell receptor beta chains from one specimen sequenced in a study of blood T cell repertoires in COVID-19. Libraries were prepared by immunoSEQ multiplex PCR; TCRdb keeps only in-frame clonotypes and omits some of them. The sample gives more than 400,000 clones, over 75% of which show up once; about 3.2% is in the top ten. Sample: peripheral blood. All receptors derive from a human donor in a cohort sampled during active COVID-19.

The chain employs TRBV5-6 and TRBJ2-7, with TRBD1 matching 9 bases. V gave up 3 bases and J gave up 3 bases; unmatched junction bases: 10. The germline V gene encodes CDR1 SGHDT and CDR2 YYEEEE. This CDR3 has 16 amino acids. CDR3 in amino acids: CASSSAGDRVFYEQYF. The CDR3 nucleotides are TGTGCCAGCAGCTCCGCCGGGGACAGGGTTTTCTACGAGCAGTACTTC.

J is TRBJ2-1 and V is TRBV7-9, with 8 bases that match TRBD2. Germline V gene data show CDR1 as SEHNR and CDR2 as FQNEAQ (reference sequence). The V segment lost 2 bases and the J segment 0 bases; nucleotides outside the gene matches: 9. The CDR3 extends over 18 amino acids. For the CDR3, the DNA is TGTGCCAGCAGCTTACCCCCGGTTCTAGCGGGCTCCTACAATGAGCAGTTCTTC. Amino acids: CASSLPPVLAGSYNEQFF.

Worth noting for this clone: A junction end diverges from the germline sequence, so it may reflect a read error. The V call is TRBV28, the J call TRBJ1-1; tentative D call: TRBD1 (6 bases). This CDR3 is 12 amino acids long. Germline-derived CDR1 and CDR2 are MDHEN and SYDVKM. The CDR3: CASSWAPNRVAF. The CDR3 coding sequence is TGTGCCAGCAGTTGGGCCCCAAACAGGGTGGCCTTT.

The rearrangement uses TRBV10-3 and TRBJ2-7; perhaps TRBD2 as D (6 bases). The CDR3 contains 13 residues. CDR1 is ENHRY, CDR2 SYGVKD, per germline. V lost 8 bases and J lost 6, with 17 bases in between. This CDR3 reads CAICRGGTAEQYF. In nucleotides, the CDR3 is TGTGCCATCTGTCGGGGAGGAACCGCCGAGCAGTACTTC.

This chain links TRBV28 with TRBJ2-1; 8 nucleotides match TRBD2. The V and J ends lost 3 bases and 4 bases, in that order; junction bases with no gene match: 5. The CDR3 length is 15 residues. CDR1 and CDR2 (germline): MDHEN, SYDVKM. The CDR3 bases are TGTGCCAGCAGTTTGGCTAGCGGGTTATACAATGAGCAGTTCTTC. It yields the protein CASSLASGLYNEQFF.

This rearrangement joins TRBV5-1 to TRBJ1-1; a possible D gene is TRBD1 (6 bases). Germline CDR1 is SGHRS and CDR2 is YFSETQ. The CDR3 spans 15 residues. Trimming shortened V by 4 bases and J by 1 base, and 14 bases separated the two germline ends. CDR3 sequence: CASSVGQGRNTEAFF. The CDR3 nucleotides read TGCGCCAGCAGCGTTGGCCAGGGGAGGAACACTGAAGCTTTCTTT. Drawing the rest from reference TRBV5-1 and TRBJ1-1, the complete variable domain is KAGVTQTPRYLIKTRGQQVTLSCSPISGHRSVSWYQQTPGQGLQFLFEYFSETQRNKGNFPGRFSGRQFSNSRSEMNVSTLELGDSALYLCASSVGQGRNTEAFFGQGTRLTVV.

This clone was counted a few times. The chain couples TRBV7-2 to TRBJ1-1; D is possibly TRBD1 (6 bases). Between the trimmed V and J ends, which lost 2 bases and 4 bases, there was a span of 17 bases. Germline lookup yields CDR1 SGHTA and CDR2 FQGNSA. The CDR3 runs 16 residues. CDR3 nucleotide sequence: TGTGCCAGCAGCTTAAGCCGGGACACAATGGGCACTGAAGCTTTCTTT. Protein product: CASSLSRDTMGTEAFF.

CDR3 in DNA: TGTGCCACCAGTGATGGGGACAGGGACTACTCACCCCTCCACTTT. This sequence encodes CATSDGDRDYSPLHF. V is TRBV24-1 and J is TRBJ1-6, with 9 nucleotides matching TRBD1. This CDR3 spans 15 amino acids. Germline CDR1 KGHDR, CDR2 SFDVKD. V was clipped by 3 bases and J by 10 bases; unmatched bases: 6.

This sequence joins TRBV7-8 and TRBJ2-3; D might be TRBD2 (5 bases). The germline gives CDR1 SGHVS, CDR2 FQNEAQ. This CDR3 spans 18 amino acids. V shed 8 bases and J shed 0 bases, with 24 bases lying between them. The CDR3 loop reads CASYPSPVAPSSTDTQYF. CDR3 nucleotide sequence: TGTGCCAGCTACCCCTCCCCGGTAGCGCCTTCTAGCACAGATACGCAGTATTTT.

The chain joins TRBV6-2 or TRBV6-3 to TRBJ1-5; 7 bases are shared with TRBD1. The CDR3 loop spans 15 amino acids. V dropped 5 bases and J dropped 1; count of bases not matched to a gene: 5. Germline CDR1 reads MNHEY; CDR2 reads SVGEGT. CDR3 protein: CASSPQGGSNQPQHF. CDR3 DNA sequence: TGTGCCAGCAGTCCCCAGGGGGGCAGCAATCAGCCCCAGCATTTT.

The V call is TRBV28, the J call TRBJ2-1, with D perhaps TRBD2 (6 bases). The CDR3 spans 15 residues. The V end was cut by 5 bases, the J end by 5 bases, with 16 bases between. The V gene's germline CDR1 is MDHEN and CDR2 SYDVKM. Here the CDR3 reads CASSRWSSVDNEQFF. The CDR3 nucleotides are TGTGCCAGCAGTCGTTGGTCTAGCGTCGACAATGAGCAGTTCTTC.

This chain links TRBV23-1 with TRBJ1-4, with D unresolved. TRBV23-1 falls under the ORF class, with uncertain function. The CDR3 is 13 amino acids. The V gene lost 4 bases and the J gene lost 8 bases, with 11 bases spanning the gap. CDR3 DNA: TGCGCCAGCAGTCGGTCGAGGTCCGAAAAACTGTTTTTT. Amino acid sequence: CASSRSRSEKLFF.